Following are 31 T cell receptor beta chains from one sample sequenced in a study of cytomegalovirus exposure and HLA in healthy donors. Clones were sequenced by immunoSEQ multiplex PCR, and TCRdb holds only the in-frame ones, with some missing. The sample lists about 160,000 clones; over 85% were seen once. The sample comprised PBMCs. The receptors were gathered from a man aged 18-30 years in good health and CMV-seropositive.

The genes are TRBV7-8 and TRBJ2-1; 9 bases are shared with TRBD2. Looked up from germline, CDR1 is SGHVS and CDR2 is FQNEAQ. V lost 5 bases and J lost 7; bases outside the gene matches: 12. The CDR3 is 16 amino acids. In DNA, the CDR3 is TGTGCCAGCAGCCACAGGATAGCGGGAGTAATAAATGAGCAGTTCTTC. Protein product: CASSHRIAGVINEQFF.

The gene calls are TRBV7-3 and TRBJ2-3, with D perhaps TRBD2 (6 bases). V was cut by 3 bases and J by 2 bases, with 12 bases left in between. CDR3 length: 15 amino acids. CDR1 and CDR2 from the germline V gene are SGHTA and FQGTGA. As DNA, the CDR3 is TGTGCCAGCAGCTTCGTAAGCGGGTTCACAGATACGCAGTATTTT. It is translated as CASSFVSGFTDTQYF.

The chain recombines TRBV19 with TRBJ1-5, with TRBD1 matching over 7 bases. Germline V gene data show CDR1 as LNHDA and CDR2 as SQIVND (reference sequence). The CDR3 spans 15 residues. V was clipped by 3 bases and J by 6 bases; unmatched bases: 8. The CDR3 DNA follows: TGTGCCAGTAGTATGAGGGGGCAATTCGGTCAGCCCCAGCATTTT. This translates into CASSMRGQFGQPQHF.

The V call is TRBV9, the J call TRBJ2-5; TRBD1 matches at 7 bases. The trim removed 4 bases at V and 2 bases at J, leaving 5 bases unmatched. The length of the CDR3 is 14 residues. Per the germline V gene, CDR1 is SGDLS and CDR2 is YYNGEE. DNA of the CDR3: TGTGCCAGCAGCATACGGGGACAGCAAGAGACCCAGTACTTC. It yields the protein CASSIRGQQETQYF.

This chain connects TRBV4-2 to TRBJ1-1; D not resolved. The CDR3 has 15 amino acids. The V end lost 4 bases, the J end lost 3 bases, and 15 bases lay between the germline ends. CDR1 is LGHNA and CDR2 is YNFKEQ in the germline V gene. The CDR3 here is CASSPSRIKDTEAFF. DNA for the CDR3: TGTGCCAGCAGCCCCTCCAGGATAAAGGACACTGAAGCTTTCTTT.

The chain couples TRBV5-1 to TRBJ2-7; D may be TRBD1 (6 bases). V dropped 1 base and J dropped 1 base, with 12 bases sitting between them. Germline values: CDR1 SGHRS, CDR2 YFSETQ. The CDR3 consists of 15 residues. In DNA form, the CDR3 reads TGCGCCAGCAGCTTGACGACAGGCTCTTCCTACGAGCAGTACTTC. Translating gives CASSLTTGSSYEQYF.

This chain links TRBV6-1 with TRBJ2-2, with D maybe TRBD1 (6 bases). CDR3 length equals 15 residues. V was pared by 6 bases and J by 0 bases, with 11 bases between. CDR1 is MNHNS and CDR2 is SASEGT in the germline V gene. The CDR3 coding sequence is TGTGCCAGCAGATCTCAGGGGTCGAACACCGGGGAGCTGTTTTTT. Amino acid sequence: CASRSQGSNTGELFF.

The chain recombines TRBV29-1 with TRBJ2-5, with D maybe TRBD2 (6 bases). The CDR3 is 14 residues long. Germline V CDR1 and CDR2: SQVTM, ANQGSEA. V was trimmed by 6 bases and J by 5 bases, leaving 19 bases between them. The CDR3 region is CSVEGRMFKETQYF. The CDR3 DNA reads as TGCAGCGTGGAGGGACGGATGTTTAAGGAGACCCAGTACTTC.

This rearrangement joins TRBV6-5 to TRBJ2-1, with D possibly matching TRBD2 (6 bases). V was trimmed by 3 bases and J by 4 bases, leaving 13 bases between them. Germline assignment: CDR1 MNHEY and CDR2 SVGAGI. This CDR3 region has 15 residues. This CDR3 is CASSYGSGRYNEQFF. The CDR3, as DNA: TGTGCCAGCAGTTATGGCTCTGGGAGGTACAATGAGCAGTTCTTC.

CDR3: CAWSYRGDEQFF. The CDR3 DNA reads as TGTGCCTGGAGTTACAGGGGGGATGAGCAGTTCTTC. The chain links TRBV30 to TRBJ2-1; TRBD1 agrees at 8 bases. This CDR3 has 12 amino acids. CDR1 and CDR2 (germline): GTSNPN, SVGIG (reference sequence). The J segment lost 8 bases and the V segment lost 2 bases, leaving 2 bases of the junction unmatched.

The chain recombines TRBV9 with TRBJ1-1; no reliable D call. Trimming cost V 0 bases and J 1 base, with 7 bases left between them. This CDR3 comprises 14 residues. The germline CDR1 and CDR2 sequences are SGDLS and YYNGEE. CDR3: CASSVAQKNTEAFF. In DNA, the CDR3 is TGTGCCAGCAGCGTAGCCCAGAAGAACACTGAAGCTTTCTTT.

The CDR3, as DNA: TGTGCCAGCAGTCTGACTAGCGGGAGGTGGGAGACCCAGTACTTC. Translated, it gives CASSLTSGRWETQYF. This chain uses TRBV5-6 with TRBJ2-5; 13 nucleotides line up with TRBD2. V was clipped by 5 bases and J by 5 bases; unmatched bases: 6. The CDR3 is 15 residues long. Germline loops: CDR1 SGHDT, CDR2 YYEEEE.

The chain has TRBV5-1 and TRBJ2-1; 10 bases are a match to TRBD2. The V and J ends lost 1 base and 6 bases, in that order; junction bases with no gene match: 7. This CDR3 contains 16 residues. Germline V gene sequence: CDR1 SGHRS, CDR2 YFSETQ. Here the CDR3 DNA reads TGCGCCAGCAGCTTGAGCCTAGCGGGAGCATCCAATGAGCAGTTCTTC. This gives the protein CASSLSLAGASNEQFF. The full variable domain, rest sourced from reference TRBV5-1 and TRBJ2-1, is KAGVTQTPRYLIKTRGQQVTLSCSPISGHRSVSWYQQTPGQGLQFLFEYFSETQRNKGNFPGRFSGRQFSNSRSEMNVSTLELGDSALYLCASSLSLAGASNEQFFGPGTRLTVL.

The chain is built from TRBV15 and TRBJ2-5; the match to TRBD2 covers 12 bases. CDR1 and CDR2 from the germline V gene are LNHNV and YYDKDF (reference sequence). The CDR3 sequence is 18 residues long. The V gene end was trimmed by 1 base and the J gene end by 0 bases; junction bases not matched to a gene: 6. CDR3 nucleotide sequence: TGTGCCACCAGCAGAGTGCCCAGGACTAGCGGGGACCAAGAGACCCAGTACTTC. It is translated as CATSRVPRTSGDQETQYF.

The chain joins TRBV11-3 to TRBJ2-1; the D gene is possibly TRBD2 (6 bases). This CDR3 is 15 amino acids long. The V and J ends lost 0 bases and 1 base respectively, with 7 bases between them. Germline CDR1 is SGHNT and CDR2 is YENEEA. The CDR3 protein is CASSLEGGSYNEQFF. CDR3 nucleotides: TGTGCCAGCAGCTTAGAGGGAGGATCCTACAATGAGCAGTTCTTC.

The chain carries TRBV5-1 and TRBJ2-3, with D tentatively TRBD2 (6 bases). The CDR3 totals 15 residues. Trimming removed 5 bases from V and 1 base from J, with 14 bases in between. Germline V CDR1 and CDR2: SGHRS, YFSETQ. The CDR3 region has the DNA TGCGCCAGCAGGGTTAGGGGAGGCGGCACAGATACGCAGTATTTT. Its translation: CASRVRGGGTDTQYF.

This chain joins TRBV5-1 and TRBJ2-5; a possible D gene is TRBD2 (6 bases). Germline V gene data show CDR1 as SGHRS and CDR2 as YFSETQ. The CDR3 length is 18 residues. The germline V and J ends were trimmed by 4 bases and 7 bases, with 29 bases remaining between them. The CDR3 reads CASSNGLQVWEISRTQYF. As DNA, the CDR3 is TGCGCCAGCAGCAATGGACTACAAGTATGGGAGATATCACGGACCCAGTACTTC. Filled out from reference TRBV5-1 and TRBJ2-5, the complete variable domain reads KAGVTQTPRYLIKTRGQQVTLSCSPISGHRSVSWYQQTPGQGLQFLFEYFSETQRNKGNFPGRFSGRQFSNSRSEMNVSTLELGDSALYLCASSNGLQVWEISRTQYFGPGTRLLVL.

This clone has more than one count but fewer than ten. The chain recombines TRBV7-6 with TRBJ1-4, with D possibly TRBD1 on 6 matching bases. Trimming left V 1 base short and J 11 bases short, with 14 bases between. In germline, CDR1 is SGHVS, CDR2 FNYEAQ. This CDR3 contains 14 residues. The CDR3 coding sequence is TGTGCCAGCAGCTTAGGGGAACAGGGCCGCAAACTGTTTTTT. Its translation: CASSLGEQGRKLFF.

V gene TRBV4-1 combines with J gene TRBJ2-1; 8 nucleotides line up with TRBD2. CDR3 length equals 19 residues. The V and J ends lost 4 bases and 3 bases, in that order; junction bases with no gene match: 17. The V gene's germline CDR1 is MGHRA and CDR2 YSYEKL. This CDR3 reads CASSLLDGRAHRFYNEQFF. Written as DNA, the CDR3 is TGCGCCAGCAGCCTCCTGGACGGGAGGGCTCACCGCTTCTACAATGAGCAGTTCTTC.

The rearrangement joins TRBV7-9 to TRBJ2-5; maybe TRBD2 (5 bases). The V and J ends lost 2 bases and 1 base respectively, with 11 bases between them. The CDR3 runs 15 residues. Germline CDR1 SEHNR, CDR2 FQNEAQ (reference sequence). CDR3 loop: CASSLRSGLQETQYF. The CDR3 DNA sequence: TGTGCCAGCAGCTTAAGATCCGGACTCCAAGAGACCCAGTACTTC. The full variable domain, in which reference TRBV7-9 and TRBJ2-5 provide the parts outside the CDR3, is DTGVSQNPRHKITKRGQNVTFRCDPISEHNRLYWYRQTLGQGPEFLTYFQNEAQLEKSRLLSDRFSAERPKGSFSTLEIQRTEQGDSAMYLCASSLRSGLQETQYFGPGTRLLVL.

The table lists this clone with a few counts. The V gene is TRBV7-9, the J gene TRBJ1-1; D is possibly TRBD1 (5 bases). V was cut by 3 bases and J by 4 bases, with 12 bases left in between. Looked up from germline, CDR1 is SEHNR and CDR2 is FQNEAQ (reference sequence). This CDR3 is built from 14 residues. CDR3 in amino acids: CASSLEGPLTEAFF. The CDR3, as DNA: TGTGCCAGCAGCTTGGAGGGACCCCTCACTGAAGCTTTCTTT.

The chain recombines TRBV7-9 with TRBJ2-2; 13 bases match TRBD2. Looked up from germline, CDR1 is SEHNR and CDR2 is FQNEAQ (reference sequence). The V and J ends lost 5 bases and 6 bases, in that order; junction bases with no gene match: 3. CDR3 length: 15 amino acids. CDR3 amino acids: CASSATSGRSGELFF. Written as DNA, the CDR3 is TGTGCCAGCAGCGCGACTAGCGGGAGGTCCGGGGAGCTGTTTTTT.

This chain joins TRBV28 and TRBJ2-5; 14 nucleotides line up with TRBD2. J gave up 5 bases and V 3 bases, and 8 bases lay outside the gene matches. Germline CDR1 is MDHEN and CDR2 is SYDVKM. The CDR3 covers 17 residues. The CDR3 bases are TGTGCCAGCAGTTTCCGACTAGCGGGAGGGCCTGAGGAGACCCAGTACTTC. Translating gives CASSFRLAGGPEETQYF.

This clone was counted once. The rearrangement joins TRBV27 to TRBJ2-1; D uncertain. V gave up 3 bases and J gave up 3 bases, with 6 bases separating them. The CDR3 consists of 13 residues. Germline values: CDR1 MNHEY, CDR2 SMNVEV (reference sequence). The CDR3 loop reads CASSFGGYNEQFF. DNA for the CDR3: TGTGCCAGCAGTTTCGGCGGCTACAATGAGCAGTTCTTC.

The chain uses TRBV11-2 and TRBJ2-1; TRBD2 matches 9 bases. V gave up 6 bases and J gave up 2 bases; unmatched junction bases: 8. This CDR3 has 16 residues. Germline CDR1 and CDR2: SGHAT and FQNNGV. The CDR3 reads CASSPLAGATYNEQFF. The DNA for the CDR3 is TGTGCCAGCAGTCCATTAGCGGGGGCTACCTACAATGAGCAGTTCTTC.

The V gene is TRBV5-5, the J gene TRBJ2-3; D remains unclear. The CDR3 runs 15 residues. The ends were cut back, 0 bases at V and 3 bases at J, with 11 bases in the middle. CDR1 and CDR2 from the germline V gene are SGHKS and YYEKEE (reference sequence). The DNA for the CDR3 is TGTGCCAGCAGCTTGGTAGTTTTCCATACAGATACGCAGTATTTT. Its translation: CASSLVVFHTDTQYF.

The chain carries TRBV2 and TRBJ1-1; D is undetermined. CDR1 SNHLY and CDR2 FYNNEI come from the germline V gene. This CDR3 is 13 amino acids long. The V end was cut by 7 bases, the J end by 2 bases, with 11 bases between. The CDR3 DNA reads as TGTGCCAGCAAGGGTGGAGGAAACACTGAAGCTTTCTTT. Translated, it gives CASKGGGNTEAFF. Filled out from reference TRBV2 and TRBJ1-1, the complete variable domain reads EPEVTQTPSHQVTQMGQEVILRCVPISNHLYFYWYRQILGQKVEFLVSFYNNEISEKSEIFDDQFSVERPDGSNFTLKIRSTKLEDSAMYFCASKGGGNTEAFFGQGTRLTVV.

The J gene is TRBJ2-1, the V gene TRBV9, with unresolved D. The CDR3 spans 12 residues. CDR1 and CDR2 (germline): SGDLS, YYNGEE. With 3 bases removed from V and 9 bases from J, the gap between germline ends came to 10 bases. CDR3 DNA sequence: TGTGCCAGCAGCGCAGACTTCGGTGAGCAGTTCTTC. The encoded protein is CASSADFGEQFF.

This clone occurred once. The chain couples TRBV7-3 to TRBJ2-7, with TRBD1 matching 9 bases. Germline lookup yields CDR1 SGHTA and CDR2 FQGTGA. The CDR3 loop spans 14 amino acids. V dropped 5 bases and J dropped 2; count of bases not matched to a gene: 4. The CDR3 coding sequence is TGTGCCAGCAGCGCGACAGGGGGACCCTACGAGCAGTACTTC. Its protein is CASSATGGPYEQYF.

This clone showed up just once. The genes are TRBV4-1 and TRBJ1-3, with a tentative D call TRBD1 (5 bases). V lost 1 base and J lost 5, with 12 bases in between. CDR1 and CDR2 from the germline V gene are MGHRA and YSYEKL. The length of the CDR3 is 15 residues. The CDR3 DNA is TGCGCCAGCAGCCAAGCTCGCAGGGAACGAAACACCATATATTTT. This sequence encodes CASSQARRERNTIYF.

The chain recombines TRBV29-1 with TRBJ2-7, with D tentatively TRBD2 (6 bases). The CDR3 has 13 amino acids. V lost 0 bases and J lost 3, with 9 bases in between. Germline V gene sequence: CDR1 SQVTM, CDR2 ANQGSEA. CDR3 residues: CSVEELGSYEQYF. The CDR3 DNA is TGCAGCGTTGAAGAGCTCGGGAGCTACGAGCAGTACTTC.